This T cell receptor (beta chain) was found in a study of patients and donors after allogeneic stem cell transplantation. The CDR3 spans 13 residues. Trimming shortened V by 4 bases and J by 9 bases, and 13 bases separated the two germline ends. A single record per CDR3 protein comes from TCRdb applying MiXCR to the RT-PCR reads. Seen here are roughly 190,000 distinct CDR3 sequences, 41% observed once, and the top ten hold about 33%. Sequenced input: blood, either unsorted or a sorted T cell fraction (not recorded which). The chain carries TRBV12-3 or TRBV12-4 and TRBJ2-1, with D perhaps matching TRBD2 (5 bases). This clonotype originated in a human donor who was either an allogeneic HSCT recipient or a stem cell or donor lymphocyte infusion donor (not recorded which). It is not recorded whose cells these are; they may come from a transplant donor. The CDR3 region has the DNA TGTGCCAGCAGTTCCGACTCTAGCACTGAGCAGTTCTTC. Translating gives CASSSDSSTEQFF.